The entry that follows covers one T cell receptor beta chain sequence. Its antigen is unknown. The data were obtained in a study of shared clonotypes between healthy human individuals. Overall study context: Donors were a couple of women and three men aged 18 to 49. Study-level points and caveats: Sample collection involved blood only; tissue repertoires are likely different.

Evenly divided among several immunoSEQ plates was the genomic DNA of each subset. DNA from unsorted PBMC was sequenced on ten immunoSEQ deep assay plates. The method was immunoSEQ multiplex PCR; TCRdb's version includes in-frame clones alone and lacks a portion of them. The profile covers fewer than 600,000 clones, with approximately 79% appearing a single time and 10% to 15% taken by the ten largest. Sequences were obtained from PBMCs. The source of this sequence is a woman in her forties in good health. Some clones in this sample may be carry-over from other donors' samples.

CDR3 DNA: TGTGCCAGCAGCAAACGACAGCGGGAGGACTACCAAGAGACCCAGTACTTC. Protein product: CASSKRQREDYQETQYF. The chain uses TRBV21-1 and TRBJ2-5; TRBD2 was called by the table and not checked on the DNA. TRBV21-1 is a recognized pseudogene. This CDR3 spans 17 amino acids.